This T cell receptor beta chain stems from a study of cytomegalovirus exposure and HLA in healthy donors. Study-level results: Some segments of the V type, notably TRBV6-2 and TRBV6-3, were excluded as indistinguishable.

In regard to this clone: Its antigen remains unidentified.

The CDR3 loop spans 12 amino acids. Trimming at V came to 10 bases and at J to 8 bases, leaving 10 bases not matched to a gene. CDR1 MNHNS and CDR2 SASEGT come from the germline V gene. The PCR contained 60 Vbeta and 13 Jbeta primers. The data were produced by immunoSEQ multiplex PCR, yet TCRdb's version contains in-frame clones alone and is incomplete. The sample contains 150,000 or so clones, about 70% of which appear only once. This chain links TRBV6-1 with TRBJ1-2, with TRBD1 matching 7 bases. The origin of this receptor is a man younger than 35 in good health and CMV-seronegative. Source material: PBMCs. The CDR3, as DNA: TGTGCCATCGAGGGGACAGTCTACGGCTACACCTTC. This translates into CAIEGTVYGYTF.